This T cell receptor (beta chain) was profiled in a study of OX40 agonist ivuxolimab in advanced cancers. Data came from immunoSEQ multiplex PCR; TCRdb stores just in-frame clones and leaves some out. The sample consists of 21,000 or so clones, over 60% of them appearing once. The TCR comes from an adult with an advanced solid tumor such as melanoma, head and neck, liver or kidney cancer. Sequenced material: CD4+ or CD8+ T cells sorted from blood, taken in a trial of the OX40 agonist ivuxolimab.

CDR3 sequence: CASSLRMGPYEQYF. As DNA, the CDR3 is TGCGCCAGCAGCTTGCGCATGGGACCCTACGAGCAGTACTTC. V is TRBV5-1 and J is TRBJ2-7; D possibly uses TRBD1 or TRBD2 (5 bases each). Germline values: CDR1 SGHRS, CDR2 YFSETQ. The CDR3 extends over 14 amino acids. V gave up 1 base and J gave up 2 bases, with 10 bases separating them. Looking up the rest from reference TRBV5-1 and TRBJ2-7 gives the full variable domain: KAGVTQTPRYLIKTRGQQVTLSCSPISGHRSVSWYQQTPGQGLQFLFEYFSETQRNKGNFPGRFSGRQFSNSRSEMNVSTLELGDSALYLCASSLRMGPYEQYFGPGTRLTVT.